This TCR beta chain was captured by sequencing in a study of shared clonotypes between healthy human individuals (dated by TCRdb to 2019 to 2021). For the wider study: A couple of women and three men aged 18 to 49 years were included in the cohort. For each donor, three plates each were used for CD4 naive and CD4 memory, two plates were used for CD8 naive, and one plate was used for CD8 memory. To estimate repertoire size and how much clonotypes are shared between individuals, the study performed deep sequencing of blood TCR repertoires from a few healthy adults. Different laboratories and diverse techniques were used to prepare libraries and sequence TCR repertoires, to increase sequencing depth and limit assay-specific biases. Each donor's leukapheresis produced roughly between roughly 0.85 and 10 billion PBMCs.

Using the deep immunoSEQ assay, multiplex PCR amplified TCR CDR3 regions from genomic DNA. Genomic DNA extracted from each cell subset was distributed evenly over all wells of several immunoSEQ 96-well plates, and each plate served as one replicate. Each replicate PCR for sorted subsets received roughly 200 ng genomic DNA, equal to tens of thousands of T cell genomes. Purified libraries were measured with a Qubit 3.0 fluorometer, size-checked on a Bioanalyzer 2100, and measured again with the KAPA Library Quantification kit. Each immunoSEQ 96-well plate was sequenced on its own single-read 150-cycle Illumina NextSeq 550 flow cell. The paper's processing steps were these. The immunoSEQ output contained only junctional sequences without quality scores, so filtering could not match that applied to full-length reads. To assign V/J genes and CDR3, sequences were annotated against IMGT germline references using PyIR, a Python wrapper for IgBLAST v1.9. Any read was removed if the V/J assignment was weak (E-value above 1e-6), the CDR3 was missing, or the read contained stop codons, out-of-frame junctions, or ambiguous translated residues. V3J clonotypes were defined as sequences sharing an identical inferred V gene, J gene, and CDR3 amino acid sequence. Percentage overlap between repertoires was computed as shared unique clonotypes divided by the size of the smaller repertoire. RTK rarefaction, the Chao1 estimator, and Recon v2.1 estimates of unobserved clonotypes were used to assess repertoire richness. For all TCRbeta clonotypes obtained by the gDNA method from a handful of donors, generation probabilities were computed with OLGA. Imported from immuneACCESS, the table was reduced by TCRdb to in-frame sequences with V and J called. These copies leave out some clones; in studies compared against another copy, an unresolved V gene accounts for under half, and the cause of the remainder is not known. That table furnishes V, J and clone size, whereas the DNA furnished D and trimming. The sample table shows 780,000 or so clones, and around 77% are seen once. The top ten constitute roughly 1.8% of the sample.

V sheds 1 base and J sheds 7 bases, leaving 8 bases between their ends. From cysteine to phenylalanine, the CDR3 is 13 amino acids long. This entry keeps only the CDR3 DNA: 39 bases, framed from base 1. CDR1 is given as SGHRS and CDR2 as YFSETQ, both from the germline V gene. Broader findings and caveats from the paper: Across four donors, about 5% of naive CD4, roughly 3.3% of naive CD8, 2% to 2.5% of memory CD4, and around 0.4% of memory CD8 clonotypes were shared. Naive subsets generally had larger estimated clonotype richness than memory subsets did. Pairwise subsampling indicated that sequencing depth was expected to affect the degree of clonotype sharing among donors. Rarefaction of sorted-subset datasets indicated incomplete sequencing despite the large sequencing depth. Clonotypes shared by all four sorted-subset donors showed higher generation probabilities than non-shared clonotypes. Sampling was limited to blood, and TCR repertoires in tissue likely differ from TCR repertoires in blood. Because the study included only a small number of donors, the genetic and exposure-history diversity represented was limited.

This clone was seen once. Its target antigen remains unknown. Qualities for individual bases were not recorded, and no much larger clone is one base off. The donors were healthy, HIV-negative adults who had no recently reported acute infections or vaccinations. All donors were Caucasian adults living in Nashville, Tennessee, USA. Magnetic negative selection was used to enrich CD4+ T cells, after which naive cells were positively selected on CD45RA and the negative fraction became the memory subset. After blood collection by leukapheresis, PBMCs were isolated using Ficoll-Histopaque density gradient centrifugation and then cryopreserved in the vapor phase of liquid nitrogen. Analytical flow cytometry was used to check the purity and quantity of every magnetically sorted T cell population. Genomic DNA was isolated from every sorted fraction and measured by UV absorbance on a Nanodrop 2000c.

The chain employs TRBV5-1 and TRBJ2-2, with the D gene not clear enough to name. Sample: memory CD4+ T cells sorted from blood. The cell subset or site label here, explained by the study, means: CD45RA-negative fraction. The TCR originated in a woman aged 25-40 years in good health. The sequenced DNA: TGCGCCAGCAGCTTGAGTCCTTACGGGGAGCTGTTTTTT. Protein translation: CASSLSPYGELFF. The entire variable domain, with the stretches around the CDR3 drawn from the reference TRBV5-1 and TRBJ2-2 proteins, is KAGVTQTPRYLIKTRGQQVTLSCSPISGHRSVSWYQQTPGQGLQFLFEYFSETQRNKGNFPGRFSGRQFSNSRSEMNVSTLELGDSALYLCASSLSPYGELFFGEGSRLTVL.